This is a list of T cell receptor beta chains from one sample in a study of T cells in localized non-small cell lung cancer. Using immunoSEQ multiplex PCR, the repertoire was profiled, and TCRdb retains in-frame clones only, with some absent. The sample holds approximately 31,000 clones, about nine tenths seen once. The sequencing here drew on peripheral blood, taken before any cancer treatment. Receptors were obtained from a male donor at least 60 years old with stage III lung adenocarcinoma. Each CDR3 is given with its conserved first and last residue. D genes are given only for firm matches. Part of the rows lack a size; the others show once, few, many or a class for expanded clones.

TRBJ1-1	TRBV9	TRBD1	NA	CASRKTGGNTEAFF	TGTGCCAGCAGGAAGACAGGGGGCAACACTGAAGCTTTCTTT
TRBJ2-1	TRBV19	TRBD2	NA	CASREGGNYNEQFF	TGTGCCAGTCGGGAGGGGGGGAACTACAATGAGCAGTTCTTC
TRBJ1-2	TRBV30	TRBD1	NA	CAWSVLVLGTGVAVDGYTF	TGTGCCTGGAGTGTCTTAGTGTTGGGTACAGGGGTAGCAGTGGATGGCTACACCTTC
TRBJ1-2	TRBV5-1	TRBD1	NA	CASSLEGTAAGYGYTF	TGCGCCAGCAGCTTGGAGGGGACAGCGGCCGGGTATGGCTACACCTTC
TRBJ2-2	TRBV27	TRBD1	NA	CASARQGPNTGELFF	TGTGCCAGCGCGCGACAGGGGCCGAACACCGGGGAGCTGTTTTTT
TRBJ2-7	TRBV2	NA	NA	CASSLGGRSYEQYF	TGTGCCAGCAGCCTGGGGGGCAGATCCTACGAGCAGTACTTC
TRBJ2-2	TRBV5-1	NA	NA	CASRRLQNTGELFF	TGCGCCAGCAGGCGTCTACAGAACACCGGGGAGCTGTTTTTT
TRBJ2-5	TRBV2	NA	NA	CASSEVRETQYF	TGTGCCAGCAGTGAAGTACGGGAGACCCAGTACTTC
TRBJ1-1	TRBV6-1	NA	NA	CASRLAHTEAFF	TGTGCCAGCCGACTCGCTCACACTGAAGCTTTCTTT
TRBJ2-5	TRBV10-2	TRBD2	NA	CASRELSGNVETQYF	TGCGCCAGCAGAGAGCTTAGCGGGAACGTAGAGACCCAGTACTTC
TRBJ2-1	TRBV11-2	TRBD2	once	CASSYLPGTNYNEQFF	TGTGCCAGCAGCTACTTACCCGGGACTAACTACAATGAGCAGTTCTTC
TRBJ2-7	TRBV13	TRBD1	NA	CASSLTGGIEQYF	TGTGCCAGCAGCTTAACAGGGGGCATCGAGCAGTACTTC
TRBJ1-2	TRBV25-1	NA	NA	CASSEGGGLITF	TGTGCCAGCAGTGAAGGTGGGGGTCTGATCACCTTC
TRBJ1-4	TRBV5-4	NA	NA	CASSLVGGEEGKLFF	TGTGCCAGCAGCTTGGTGGGAGGTGAAGAGGGAAAACTGTTTTTT
TRBJ2-1	TRBV9	TRBD2	NA	CASSVGLAGNNEQFF	TGTGCCAGCAGCGTCGGACTAGCGGGGAACAATGAGCAGTTCTTC
TRBJ1-1	TRBV7-2	TRBD1	once	CASRSTGTGAFF	TGTGCCAGCAGGTCTACCGGGACAGGAGCTTTCTTT
TRBJ2-1	TRBV6-1	TRBD1	NA	CASSEAGTGPYNEQFF	TGTGCCAGCAGTGAAGCCGGGACAGGCCCCTACAATGAGCAGTTCTTC
TRBJ1-6	TRBV6-4	TRBD1	NA	CASSGETGGSPLHF	TGTGCCAGCAGTGGGGAGACAGGGGGTTCACCCCTCCACTTT
TRBJ1-3	TRBV5-4	NA	NA	CASSLVATNTIYF	TGTGCCAGCAGCTTGGTAGCTACGAACACCATATATTTT
TRBJ1-5	TRBV30	TRBD1	NA	CAWSSPSGGGQPQHF	TGTGCCTGGAGTAGTCCCTCAGGGGGCGGTCAGCCCCAGCATTTT
TRBJ2-7	TRBV6-1	NA	NA	CASSVNPSWAYEQYF	TGTGCCAGCAGTGTCAACCCCTCCTGGGCCTACGAGCAGTACTTC
TRBJ2-1	TRBV7-9	NA	NA	CASSLIALRYNEQFF	TGTGCCAGCAGCTTAATTGCACTCCGATACAATGAGCAGTTCTTC
TRBJ2-3	TRBV14	NA	NA	CASSPTVYTQYF	TGTGCCAGCAGCCCCACTGTGTATACGCAGTATTTT
TRBJ1-5	TRBV28	NA	NA	CASSSYQPQHF	TGTGCCAGCAGTTCGTATCAGCCCCAGCATTTT
TRBJ2-5	TRBV14	TRBD1	NA	CASSDQRGLETQYF	TGTGCCAGCAGCGACCAAAGGGGGCTGGAGACCCAGTACTTC
TRBJ2-7	TRBV11-3	NA	NA	CASSAYRAGEQYF	TGTGCCAGCAGCGCCTACAGGGCTGGCGAGCAGTACTTC
TRBJ2-1	TRBV5-6	TRBD2	NA	CASSWTSGSYEQFF	TGTGCCAGCAGCTGGACTAGCGGGAGCTATGAGCAGTTCTTC
TRBJ2-1	TRBV6-5	TRBD2	NA	CASSLNIGLAGNEQFF	TGTGCCAGCAGTTTAAATATAGGACTAGCGGGCAATGAGCAGTTCTTC
TRBJ1-1	TRBV18	NA	NA	CASSPPNGGGKTEAFF	TGTGCCAGCTCACCACCGAACGGGGGAGGGAAAACTGAAGCTTTCTTT
TRBJ1-5	TRBV29-1	NA	NA	CSVVDGPLNQPQHF	TGCAGCGTTGTCGACGGACCCCTTAATCAGCCCCAGCATTTT
TRBJ2-1	TRBV7-3	NA	few	CASSLNPRVELYNEQFF	TGTGCCAGCAGCCTAAACCCCCGCGTCGAATTGTACAATGAGCAGTTCTTC
TRBJ2-1	TRBV6-6	NA	NA	CASSAGDYNEQFF	TGTGCCAGCAGCGCCGGGGACTACAATGAGCAGTTCTTC